A single sample is the source of the 2 T cell receptor beta chains below, sequenced in a study of blood T cell repertoires in COVID-19. The data were produced by immunoSEQ multiplex PCR, yet TCRdb's version contains in-frame clones alone and is incomplete. The repertoire holds fewer than 250,000 clones, with about 86% as singletons. The sample consisted of peripheral blood. Source of these receptors: a woman between 50 and 59 years old with acute or convalescent COVID-19.

The chain has TRBV5-1 and TRBJ1-2; 9 bases align to TRBD1. Unmatched junction bases numbered 8, after V lost 2 bases and J lost 0 bases. The CDR3 has 17 amino acids. Germline V gene data show CDR1 as SGHRS and CDR2 as YFSETQ. The CDR3 DNA sequence: TGCGCCAGCAGCTTACGGGACAGGGTCTCGGCTAACTATGGCTACACCTTC. This translates into CASSLRDRVSANYGYTF.

V gene TRBV2 combines with J gene TRBJ2-2; D is ambiguous. The V gene lost 9 bases and the J gene lost 6 bases, with 14 bases spanning the gap. CDR1 is SNHLY, CDR2 FYNNEI, per germline. The length of the CDR3 is 13 residues. The CDR3 coding sequence is TGTGCCAGTTTGCCTTTCGAGGCCGGGGAGCTGTTTTTT. It yields the protein CASLPFEAGELFF.